The clone carrying this T cell receptor (beta chain) was seen a single time. The record originates from a study of T cells after yellow fever vaccination. Study findings and constraints: The CD4 compartment and the CD8 compartment contained a small share of clonotypes in common. Abundant clonotypes (contaminants from the bulk population) could be present in FACS-sorted repertoires. Secondary responses were weaker yet peaked faster, day 5 versus 15.

They built TCR cDNA with 5'RACE template switching, a step that put in a universal primer site and UMIs. TCRdb re-called the 5' RACE reads through MiXCR, storing one row per CDR3 protein. This sample has about 85,000 distinct CDR3 sequences, with about an eighth found just once. This CDR3 spans 16 amino acids. V lost 1 base and J lost 4, with 15 bases in between. Germline V CDR1 and CDR2: SGHRS, YFSETQ. The material was CD8+ T cells not binding an NS4B(214-222) dextramer, sorted from PBMCs, obtained 21 days after the first yellow fever vaccination. This TCR derives from a man younger than 30 who received the YFV17D yellow fever vaccine. The chain is built from TRBV5-1 and TRBJ2-1; TRBD2 might be the D (6 bases). The CDR3 loop is CASSLRTTGPYNEQFF. In DNA, the CDR3 is TGCGCCAGCAGCTTGAGGACTACCGGACCATACAATGAGCAGTTCTTC.